This T cell receptor beta chain is from a study of cytomegalovirus exposure and HLA in healthy donors. Study-level information: Samples from HLA-typed donors yielded about 85 million unique TCRs in an early data release.

The PCR made use of 60 Vbeta and 13 Jbeta primers. The assay was immunoSEQ multiplex PCR, and TCRdb's table has in-frame clones only and misses some. The repertoire holds 150,000 to 170,000 clones, with 80% as singletons. As concerns this clone: The antigen remains unidentified.

V was pared by 3 bases and J by 8 bases, with 13 bases between. CDR1 MGHRA and CDR2 YSYEKL come from the germline V gene. This CDR3 has 14 residues. The study, taken as a whole, reports: TCR beta chains numbering roughly 150 were designated cytomegalovirus-associated. Being indistinguishable, some V segments were excluded, TRBV6-2 and TRBV6-3 among them. The classifier reportedly diagnosed cytomegalovirus status with high sensitivity and specificity.

The sequencing sample was made of PBMCs. The sequence derives from a woman aged 40 to 55 in good health and CMV-seropositive. The chain carries TRBV4-1 and TRBJ2-2; the D is unclear. The CDR3 loop is CASSHQERVGELFF. The DNA of the CDR3 is TGCGCCAGCAGCCACCAGGAAAGAGTGGGGGAGCTGTTTTTT.